This is a list of T cell receptor beta chains from one sample in a study of T cell responses to AZD1222 COVID-19 vaccine. The method was immunoSEQ multiplex PCR; TCRdb's version includes in-frame clones alone and lacks a portion of them. The sample yields roughly 97,000 clones, over 80% seen once. Material: peripheral blood, obtained on day 0 of AZD1222 vaccination. Every receptor here comes from an adult in good health. Both conserved end residues are part of each CDR3. A D gene is named only where the DNA matches it firmly. A row's size may be missing; if present it is once, few, many or a size class.

d_call	clone_size	v_call	cdr3_length	j_call	cdr3_nt	cdr3_aa
NA	NA	TRBV12-3/TRBV12-4	12	TRBJ1-4	TGTGCCAGTCGGTGGATGAATGAAAAACTGTTTTTT	CASRWMNEKLFF
TRBD1	NA	TRBV30	18	TRBJ1-3	TGTGCCTGGAATGTCCAGCCGGGACAGGGATTTTCTGGAAACACCATATATTTT	CAWNVQPGQGFSGNTIYF
TRBD2	NA	TRBV11-2	18	TRBJ2-2	TGTGCCAGCAGCCCAAGACACGGGGCGGGGGTGAACACCGGGGAGCTGTTTTTT	CASSPRHGAGVNTGELFF
NA	NA	TRBV6-2/TRBV6-3	15	TRBJ1-5	TGTGCCAGCAGTTACCATGCCAGGGATAATCAGCCCCAGCATTTT	CASSYHARDNQPQHF
NA	NA	TRBV19	20	TRBJ1-5	TGTGCCAGTAGTATTGAGCTTACAGGGAGAGGATATTTAAGCAATCAGCCCCAGCATTTT	CASSIELTGRGYLSNQPQHF
NA	NA	TRBV5-1	12	TRBJ1-2	TGCGCCAGCAGCTCATCAGGGGAAGGCTACACCTTC	CASSSSGEGYTF
TRBD1	NA	TRBV18	14	TRBJ2-5	TGTGCCAGCTCTCTCGGGACAGTCCAAGAGACCCAGTACTTC	CASSLGTVQETQYF
NA	NA	TRBV27	15	TRBJ1-2	TGTGCCAGCAGTCATGACCCCGGGACTAACTATGGCTACACCTTC	CASSHDPGTNYGYTF
NA	NA	TRBV5-4	13	TRBJ1-2	TGTGCCAGCAGCCCGGGCCACAACTATGGCTACACCTTC	CASSPGHNYGYTF
NA	once	TRBV7-9	12	TRBJ2-1	TGTGCCAGCAGCTTAGAGGGCCAGACTCAGTTCTTC	CASSLEGQTQFF
TRBD2	NA	TRBV9	16	TRBJ2-1	TGTGCCAGCAGCCCTCTAGCGGGTAGCTCCTACAATGAGCAGTTCTTC	CASSPLAGSSYNEQFF
TRBD1	NA	TRBV28	14	TRBJ1-4	TGTGCCAGCAGGTCGGGACAGGGGCGCGAAAAACTGTTTTTT	CASRSGQGREKLFF
TRBD2	NA	TRBV19	16	TRBJ2-1	TGTGCCAGTAGCACCCTACTAGCGGGCTCCTACAATGAGCAGTTCTTC	CASSTLLAGSYNEQFF
NA	NA	TRBV15	15	TRBJ2-3	TGTGCCACCAGCAGAGATCGGCGGAGCACAGATACGCAGTATTTT	CATSRDRRSTDTQYF
NA	NA	TRBV3-1/TRBV3-2	13	TRBJ2-2	TGTGCCAGCAGCCGACGGGAAATCGGGGAGCTGTTTTTT	CASSRREIGELFF
NA	once	TRBV19	13	TRBJ1-4	TGTGCCAGTACCCCGAGGGGCCGGCGAAAACTGTTTTTT	CASTPRGRRKLFF
TRBD2	NA	TRBV4-1	16	TRBJ2-3	TGCGCCAGCAGCCGCGGGCGGGGGGCTACCACAGATACGCAGTATTTT	CASSRGRGATTDTQYF
NA	NA	TRBV4-2	16	TRBJ1-4	TGTGCCAGCAGCCCAGACCCCGGGGGAGAAGGGGAAAAACTGTTTTTT	CASSPDPGGEGEKLFF
NA	NA	TRBV18	14	TRBJ1-2	TGTGCCAGCTCACCGCTCGATGGGCTCTATGGCTACACCTTC	CASSPLDGLYGYTF
NA	NA	TRBV6-1	13	TRBJ1-5	TGTGCCAGCAGTGAATTTAGGCTGAACCCCCAGCATTTT	CASSEFRLNPQHF
NA	NA	TRBV4-1	14	TRBJ1-1	TGCGCCAGCAAGGGAGGGGGGGGTAACACTGAAGCTTTCTTT	CASKGGGGNTEAFF
TRBD1	once	TRBV19	16	TRBJ2-7	TGTGCCAGTAGTAGCCTCCCGGGACAGGGTTCCTACGAGCAGTACTTC	CASSSLPGQGSYEQYF
NA	once	TRBV7-3	16	TRBJ2-5	TGTGCCAGCAGCTTAAAGCCACCGTCTAGTCAAGAGACCCAGTACTTC	CASSLKPPSSQETQYF
NA	few	TRBV11-2	14	TRBJ1-1	TGTGCCAGCAGCGTCTTCAGGGTCCGCACTGAAGCTTTCTTT	CASSVFRVRTEAFF
TRBD1	NA	TRBV5-6	16	TRBJ1-2	TGTGCCAGCAGCCCCGAGATCGGGACAGGAAGGTATGGCTACACCTTC	CASSPEIGTGRYGYTF
TRBD2	NA	TRBV4-2	18	TRBJ2-3	TGTGCCAGCAGCTTCGGGACTAGCGGGGGGCCTAGCACAGATACGCAGTATTTT	CASSFGTSGGPSTDTQYF
NA	NA	TRBV6-5	14	TRBJ2-5	TGTGCCAGCAGTTATGGACAGAACCAAGAGACCCAGTACTTC	CASSYGQNQETQYF
NA	NA	TRBV3-1/TRBV3-2	14	TRBJ1-2	TGTGCCAGCAGCCAACTGACGACGGCCTATGGCTACACCTTC	CASSQLTTAYGYTF
NA	NA	TRBV29-1	12	TRBJ1-1	TGCAGCGCCCTCGGCGGGTGGACTGAAGCTTTCTTT	CSALGGWTEAFF
NA	NA	TRBV29-1	14	TRBJ2-5	TGCAGCGTTGAAGATCGGCGGGGCCGGGAGACCCAGTACTTC	CSVEDRRGRETQYF
NA	NA	TRBV7-9	16	TRBJ1-1	TGTGCCAGCAGCTCCCCCCCAGGGACGCGGAACACTGAAGCTTTCTTT	CASSSPPGTRNTEAFF
NA	NA	TRBV5-4	11	TRBJ2-5	TGTGCCAGCAGCGGGCAAGAGACCCAGTACTTC	CASSGQETQYF
NA	NA	TRBV20-1	14	TRBJ1-5	TGCAGTGCTAGTCGGCAGAGTAGCAATCAGCCCCAGCATTTT	CSASRQSSNQPQHF
NA	NA	TRBV19	16	TRBJ2-6	TGTGCCAGTAGTATATACGGGGGCAGGGGGGCCAACGTCCTGACTTTC	CASSIYGGRGANVLTF
NA	NA	TRBV18	15	TRBJ1-1	TGTGCCAGCTCACCCGAACAGGGAGGCGGCACTGAAGCTTTCTTT	CASSPEQGGGTEAFF
TRBD1	NA	TRBV25-1	15	TRBJ1-4	TGTGCCAGCAGTGAACCAGGGGGTACTAATGAAAAACTGTTTTTT	CASSEPGGTNEKLFF
NA	NA	TRBV9	17	TRBJ2-6	TGTGCCAGCAGCGGGGGGTCCCCAATCTCTGGGGCCAACGTCCTGACTTTC	CASSGGSPISGANVLTF
TRBD2	NA	TRBV5-1	16	TRBJ2-5	TGCGCCAGCAGTTCCGGGGGACTAGCATTGCGGGAGACCCAGTACTTC	CASSSGGLALRETQYF
NA	NA	TRBV15	17	TRBJ1-2	TGTGCCACCAGCAGAGGATCCTTCCAGCAGTACAATTATGGCTACACCTTC	CATSRGSFQQYNYGYTF
TRBD1	NA	TRBV5-4	14	TRBJ1-5	TGTGCCAGCAGCCGACAGGGTTTTGTTCAGCCCCAGCATTTT	CASSRQGFVQPQHF
NA	NA	TRBV4-3	14	TRBJ1-2	TGCGCCAGCAGCCCCATGGACGGATTCTATGGCTACACCTTC	CASSPMDGFYGYTF
TRBD1	NA	TRBV28	15	TRBJ2-7	TGTGCCAGCAGTTTATTCCAGACAGGGTACTACGAGCAGTACTTC	CASSLFQTGYYEQYF
NA	NA	TRBV25-1	14	TRBJ2-7	TGTGCCAGCAAAAGGGATAACTTTCCCTACGAGCAGTACTTC	CASKRDNFPYEQYF
NA	NA	TRBV7-9	16	TRBJ1-1	TGTGCCAGCACTTCGCGGGCCGGGGCTATGAACACTGAAGCTTTCTTT	CASTSRAGAMNTEAFF
TRBD1	NA	TRBV15	15	TRBJ2-7	TGTGCCACCAGCAGAAATCAACCCGGGACAGGGGAGCAGTACTTC	CATSRNQPGTGEQYF
NA	NA	TRBV7-2	13	TRBJ2-7	TGTGCCAGCAGCTCACTGCCCATCCTCGAGCAGTACTTC	CASSSLPILEQYF
NA	NA	TRBV7-3	15	TRBJ2-1	TGTGCCAGCAGCTTAAATCCTAGATCCTACAATGAGCAGTTCTTC	CASSLNPRSYNEQFF
TRBD2	NA	TRBV9	15	TRBJ2-7	TGTGCCAGCAGCCCGGGACTAGCGGGAGGAGGCGAGCAGTACTTC	CASSPGLAGGGEQYF
NA	NA	TRBV10-3	11	TRBJ2-3	TGTGCCATCAGTGACAGGGATACGCAGTATTTT	CAISDRDTQYF
NA	NA	TRBV19	13	TRBJ2-1	TGTGCCAGTAGTACAGCAGCCTACAATGAGCAGTTCTTC	CASSTAAYNEQFF
NA	NA	TRBV23-1	11	TRBJ2-3	TGCGCCAGCAGTCAATCAGGATCAGCGTATTTT	CASSQSGSAYF
TRBD1	NA	TRBV6-4	15	TRBJ1-1	TGTGCCAGCAGTGAATGGACAGGGTGGAGCACTGAAGCTTTCTTT	CASSEWTGWSTEAFF
NA	NA	TRBV5-1	16	TRBJ2-5	TGCGCCAGCAGCTTGGGGGCCCTCCCGGGACAAGAGACCCAGTACTTC	CASSLGALPGQETQYF
NA	NA	TRBV4-3	15	TRBJ2-5	TGCGCCAGCAGCCAAGATATTAGCAGGGCGGAGACCCAGTACTTC	CASSQDISRAETQYF
NA	NA	TRBV12-3/TRBV12-4	12	TRBJ1-2	TGTGCCAGCTCCTTTGATAGCTATGGCTACACCTTC	CASSFDSYGYTF
TRBD1	once	TRBV2	15	TRBJ1-2	TGTGCCAGCACTTTAACGGTTCAGGGGGCAGGTGGCTACACCTTC	CASTLTVQGAGGYTF